Each of the 24 T cell receptor beta chains below was sequenced from the same sample in a study of T cell responses to AZD1222 COVID-19 vaccine. Sequencing used immunoSEQ multiplex PCR; TCRdb keeps in-frame clones, though not all of them. The sample includes some 150,000 clones, around nine tenths seen only once; the top ten take 1.5%. The material sequenced was peripheral blood, taken 28 days after the second AZD1222 dose. All receptors come from an adult who received the AZD1222 COVID-19 vaccine.

V usage is TRBV5-1 and J usage is TRBJ2-7, with TRBD1 identical over 10 bases. V was clipped by 3 bases and J by 3 bases; unmatched bases: 3. Germline V gene sequence: CDR1 SGHRS, CDR2 YFSETQ. The CDR3 has 14 residues. CDR3 region: CASSSGQGNYEQYF. CDR3 nucleotide sequence: TGCGCCAGCAGCTCGGGACAGGGGAACTACGAGCAGTACTTC.

CDR3 nucleotides: TGCGCCAGCAGCAGTGACAGGGCAGGGAGCATTAGCGGGGAGCTGTTTTTT. It specifies CASSSDRAGSISGELFF. The chain joins TRBV5-1 to TRBJ2-2; 7 bases align to TRBD1. This CDR3 has 17 amino acids. From germline, CDR1 is SGHRS and CDR2 YFSETQ. Trimming at V came to 4 bases and at J to 7 bases, leaving 16 bases not matched to a gene. Full variable domain (rest looked up from reference TRBV5-1 and TRBJ2-2): KAGVTQTPRYLIKTRGQQVTLSCSPISGHRSVSWYQQTPGQGLQFLFEYFSETQRNKGNFPGRFSGRQFSNSRSEMNVSTLELGDSALYLCASSSDRAGSISGELFFGEGSRLTVL.

The gene calls are TRBV7-3 and TRBJ2-3; D unclear. Trimming removed 1 base from V and 2 bases from J, with 7 bases in between. From germline, CDR1 is SGHTA and CDR2 FQGTGA. The CDR3 spans 14 residues. DNA of the CDR3: TGTGCCAGCAGCTTAAGTGGGATCACAGATACGCAGTATTTT. Translation: CASSLSGITDTQYF.

The chain carries TRBV18 and TRBJ1-1, with TRBD1 as a possible D gene (5 bases). Germline-derived CDR1 and CDR2 are KGHSH and LQKENI. The CDR3 spans 16 residues. V was shortened by 5 bases and J by 3 bases, with 19 bases between the two germline ends. As DNA, the CDR3 is TGTGCCAGCTCAAACACCTTACAAAAAGGGGACACTGAAGCTTTCTTT. This encodes CASSNTLQKGDTEAFF.

This sequence joins TRBV27 and TRBJ2-1; TRBD2 matches 9 bases. The trim removed 5 bases at V and 8 bases at J, leaving 13 bases unmatched. This CDR3 has 16 residues. In germline, CDR1 is MNHEY, CDR2 SMNVEV (reference sequence). The CDR3 loop reads CASSTPRAGGRDEQFF. The CDR3 DNA follows: TGTGCCAGCAGTACGCCCCGAGCGGGGGGTAGGGATGAGCAGTTCTTC.

The chain carries TRBV4-1 and TRBJ1-2; 7 positions match TRBD1. The J segment lost 9 bases and the V segment lost 0 bases, leaving 10 bases of the junction unmatched. Germline loops: CDR1 MGHRA, CDR2 YSYEKL. The length of the CDR3 is 15 residues. The CDR3 reads CASSQENRGAGRYTF. CDR3 nucleotide sequence: TGCGCCAGCAGCCAAGAAAACAGGGGAGCAGGGCGCTACACCTTC.

The chain couples TRBV5-1 to TRBJ2-1; 9 bases line up with TRBD2. CDR1 and CDR2 (germline): SGHRS, YFSETQ. Trimming took 3 bases from V and 7 from J; bases not matched to a gene: 17. This CDR3 spans 18 amino acids. The CDR3 nucleotides are TGCGCCAGCAGCTCGTTGAGGGATAGCGGGGGACCTCAAAATGAGCAGTTCTTC. Translation gives CASSSLRDSGGPQNEQFF.

The V call is TRBV5-1, the J call TRBJ2-1; D unresolved. Germline V gene sequence: CDR1 SGHRS, CDR2 YFSETQ. V lost 4 bases to trimming and J lost 3 bases, with 8 bases between them. The CDR3 consists of 13 residues. CDR3 in amino acids: CASSPRHYNEQFF. The CDR3 region has the DNA TGCGCCAGCAGCCCCAGACACTACAATGAGCAGTTCTTC.

Of note for this clone: This specimen includes other DNA sequences encoding the same CDR3. V usage is TRBV10-3 and J usage is TRBJ2-1, with D possibly TRBD1 on 6 matching bases. CDR1 ENHRY and CDR2 SYGVKD come from the germline V gene. V was cut by 8 bases and J by 6 bases, with 8 bases left in between. The CDR3 has 11 residues. The CDR3: CAIGGGNEQFF. For the CDR3, the DNA is TGTGCCATCGGGGGCGGCAATGAGCAGTTCTTC.

The chain carries TRBV6-2 or TRBV6-3 and TRBJ1-1; possibly TRBD1 for D (6 bases). The CDR3 loop spans 15 amino acids. V was trimmed by 2 bases and J by 1 base, leaving 11 bases between them. From germline, CDR1 is MNHEY and CDR2 SVGEGT. Here the CDR3 reads CASSYGAGANTEAFF. CDR3 coding DNA: TGTGCCAGCAGTTACGGCGCAGGGGCGAACACTGAAGCTTTCTTT.

The chain recombines TRBV4-1 with TRBJ2-5; no clear D gene. This CDR3 region has 15 residues. Germline CDR1 reads MGHRA; CDR2 reads YSYEKL. V was clipped by 4 bases and J by 4 bases, with 16 bases between them. CDR3: CASSPFGPLGETQYF. CDR3 bases: TGCGCCAGCAGCCCCTTCGGGCCCTTGGGAGAGACCCAGTACTTC.

This chain joins TRBV7-2 and TRBJ2-7; D is unresolved. Germline CDR1 is SGHTA and CDR2 is FQGNSA. Trimming removed 0 bases at V and 1 base at J, with 7 bases between. There are 14 residues in the CDR3. CDR3 DNA: TGTGCCAGCAGCTTAGCGACGGCTTCCTACGAGCAGTACTTC. This encodes CASSLATASYEQYF.

The chain uses TRBV5-1 and TRBJ1-2, with 8 bases aligning to TRBD1. Germline CDR1 is SGHRS and CDR2 is YFSETQ. The CDR3 sequence is 13 residues long. The junction had 2 bases not matched to a gene; V was cut back by 2 bases and J by 5 bases. CDR3 sequence: CASSLNRGYGYTF. The CDR3 nucleotides read TGCGCCAGCAGCTTAAACAGGGGGTATGGCTACACCTTC.

The chain recombines TRBV6-5 with TRBJ2-7; unclear D gene. Trimming took 6 bases from V and 2 from J, leaving 11 bases between them. Germline CDR1 and CDR2: MNHEY and SVGAGI. CDR3 length: 13 amino acids. CDR3 sequence (DNA): TGTGCCAGCAGCCCAGACCCTACCTACGAGCAGTACTTC. It translates to CASSPDPTYEQYF.

The CDR3 reads CASSLNRWDTNQPQHF. DNA of the CDR3: TGTGCCAGCAGTTTAAATAGGTGGGACACGAATCAGCCCCAGCATTTT. The chain links TRBV28 to TRBJ1-5, with a tentative D call TRBD1 (6 bases). CDR1 and CDR2 (germline): MDHEN, SYDVKM. The CDR3 is 16 residues long. V lost 2 bases and J 4 bases, leaving 15 bases between the germline ends.

In DNA, the CDR3 is TGTGCCAGCAGCCAAGTAGTTGGGAATTCACCCCTCCACTTT. Encoded protein: CASSQVVGNSPLHF. The gene calls are TRBV14 and TRBJ1-6; D is unclear. V gave up 1 base and J gave up 7 bases, with 8 bases separating them. The CDR3 loop spans 14 amino acids. Per germline, CDR1 SGHDN and CDR2 FVKESK.

The chain is built from TRBV2 and TRBJ2-7; D not resolved. The germline V gene has CDR1 SNHLY and CDR2 FYNNEI. The CDR3 has 13 amino acids. Trimming stripped 7 bases from V and 0 bases from J, with 10 bases between. The CDR3 sequence: CASTSWDSYEQYF. The CDR3 nucleotides are TGTGCCAGCACGTCGTGGGACTCCTACGAGCAGTACTTC.

The chain links TRBV6-5 to TRBJ2-5; D gene ambiguous. The CDR3 contains 13 residues. The V end was cut by 6 bases, the J end by 4 bases, with 12 bases between. Germline V CDR1 and CDR2: MNHEY, SVGAGI. The CDR3 bases are TGTGCCAGCAGGGAGTCGGGCGGAGAGACCCAGTACTTC. It is translated as CASRESGGETQYF.

The V gene is TRBV7-9, the J gene TRBJ2-1; D possibly corresponds to TRBD2 (6 bases). Trimming removed 1 base at V and 2 bases at J, with 9 bases between. Germline V gene sequence: CDR1 SEHNR, CDR2 FQNEAQ (reference sequence). The CDR3 has 15 amino acids. CDR3 region: CASSLGGDAYNEQFF. CDR3 bases: TGTGCCAGCAGCTTAGGGGGGGACGCCTACAATGAGCAGTTCTTC.

The rearrangement links TRBV28 to TRBJ1-2, with TRBD1 matching 7 bases. Trimming took 6 bases from V and 7 from J; bases not matched to a gene: 20. This CDR3 is 17 amino acids long. Looked up from germline, CDR1 is MDHEN and CDR2 is SYDVKM. CDR3 in amino acids: CASSLGATGATGAGYTF. DNA of the CDR3: TGTGCCAGCAGCCTAGGGGCCACAGGGGCGACGGGGGCTGGCTACACCTTC.

In this sample, this clone turned up once. The chain is built from TRBV7-8 and TRBJ2-7; TRBD2 agrees at 7 bases. This CDR3 region has 15 residues. CDR1 and CDR2 (germline): SGHVS, FQNEAQ. V lost 4 bases and J lost 2; bases outside the gene matches: 8. The CDR3 spells CASSYPGEGTYEQYF. The CDR3 nucleotides are TGTGCCAGCAGCTACCCCGGGGAGGGTACCTACGAGCAGTACTTC.

The chain uses TRBV12-3 or TRBV12-4 and TRBJ1-2; D is ambiguous. V was clipped by 5 bases and J by 7 bases, with 8 bases between them. The CDR3 contains 11 residues. DNA for the CDR3: TGTGCCAGCAGTCCTTCCTCTGGCTACACCTTC. It yields the protein CASSPSSGYTF.

This chain joins TRBV18 and TRBJ1-5; the D gene is possibly TRBD1 (5 bases). Germline CDR1 KGHSH, CDR2 LQKENI. The length of the CDR3 is 14 residues. The V end lost 2 bases, the J end lost 2 bases, and 7 bases lay between the germline ends. The CDR3 loop is CASSPGTGNQPQHF. In DNA, the CDR3 is TGTGCCAGCTCACCAGGGACGGGCAATCAGCCCCAGCATTTT.

This chain uses TRBV28 with TRBJ2-2; 9 positions agree with TRBD2. V shed 1 base and J 7 bases; nucleotides not matched to a gene: 4. Germline V gene sequence: CDR1 MDHEN, CDR2 SYDVKM. This CDR3 is 15 amino acids long. The CDR3 nucleotides are TGTGCCAGCAGTTTATTAGCGGGAGTGGGCGGGGAGCTGTTTTTT. Translated: CASSLLAGVGGELFF.